These 20 T cell receptor beta chains were all obtained from the same sample, sequenced in a study of early T cells in non-severe SARS-CoV-2 infection. From the 5' RACE reads, TCRdb called clonotypes with MiXCR, one entry per CDR3 protein. The repertoire holds about 26,000 distinct CDR3 sequences, with 3.5% to 5% as singletons. Specimen: whole blood. All receptors derive from an adult who was a healthcare worker with PCR-confirmed SARS-CoV-2 infection or an uninfected control (not recorded which).

The table lists this clonotype with a few counts. This CDR3 is CSARYRTAYNEQFF. The CDR3 nucleotides read TGCAGTGCTAGATATCGGACAGCCTACAATGAGCAGTTCTTC. The rearrangement uses TRBV20-1 and TRBJ2-1; D may be TRBD1 (6 bases). Looked up from germline, CDR1 is DFQATT and CDR2 is SNEGSKA (reference sequence). V dropped 2 bases and J dropped 2 bases, with 10 bases sitting between them. This CDR3 is built from 14 residues.

This clonotype was seen more than once but under ten times. The chain joins TRBV7-2 to TRBJ2-3, with TRBD2 as a possible D gene (5 bases). V lost 1 base, J lost 0 bases, and 8 bases lay in between. The V gene's germline CDR1 is SGHTA and CDR2 FQGNSA. CDR3 size: 15 residues. CDR3 region: CASSLVGVSTDTQYF. The CDR3 nucleotides read TGTGCCAGCAGCTTAGTCGGGGTGAGCACAGATACGCAGTATTTT.

This clonotype has at least ten counts. V gene TRBV18 combines with J gene TRBJ2-3; TRBD2 aligns across 13 bases. V dropped 3 bases and J dropped 2; count of bases not matched to a gene: 8. The germline gives CDR1 KGHSH, CDR2 LQKENI. This CDR3 spans 18 amino acids. In DNA, the CDR3 is TGTGCCAGCTCACCCACCAGGACTAGCGGGGGCCTCACAGATACGCAGTATTTT. It specifies CASSPTRTSGGLTDTQYF.

In this sample, this clonotype turned up many times. The chain carries TRBV12-3 or TRBV12-4 and TRBJ2-1; perhaps TRBD2 as D (6 bases). The CDR3 is made up of 14 amino acids. The V and J ends lost 5 bases and 7 bases respectively, with 15 bases between them. CDR3 in amino acids: CASSGASALNEQFF. The CDR3 DNA is TGTGCCAGCAGTGGGGCTAGCGCCCTAAATGAGCAGTTCTTC.

This clonotype was observed many times. This sequence joins TRBV7-9 and TRBJ1-1; 7 bases agree with TRBD1. This CDR3 region has 16 residues. Germline V gives CDR1 SEHNR, CDR2 FQNEAQ (reference sequence). V was pared by 0 bases and J by 0 bases, with 4 bases of the junction left unmatched. The CDR3: CASSLAGGGMNTEAFF. CDR3 nucleotide sequence: TGTGCCAGCAGCTTAGCGGGAGGGGGCATGAACACTGAAGCTTTCTTT.

At least ten counts were recorded for this clonotype. The V call is TRBV5-8, the J call TRBJ1-4; D is perhaps TRBD1 (6 bases). The CDR3 is made up of 15 amino acids. The V gene's germline CDR1 is SGHTS and CDR2 YDEGEE. V lost 4 bases and J 1 base, leaving 11 bases between the germline ends. CDR3 loop: CASSAPGQTNEKLFF. The CDR3 DNA reads TGTGCCAGCAGCGCGCCGGGACAAACTAATGAAAAACTGTTTTTT.

This clonotype was seen many times. The chain employs TRBV3-1 and TRBJ1-2; D may be TRBD1 (5 bases). The CDR3 spans 13 residues. V lost 0 bases and J 8 bases, leaving 10 bases between the germline ends. Germline V gene data show CDR1 as LGHDT and CDR2 as YNNKEL (reference sequence). CDR3: CASSQDGGRGYTF. The CDR3 DNA reads as TGTGCCAGCAGCCAAGACGGGGGACGCGGCTACACCTTC.

In its sample, this clonotype was seen many times. The rearrangement links TRBV18 to TRBJ2-1, with D perhaps TRBD2 (5 bases). The CDR3 is made up of 16 amino acids. The germline gives CDR1 KGHSH, CDR2 LQKENI. Deletions cut 3 bases from V and 0 bases from J, with 12 bases between. The DNA for the CDR3 is TGTGCCAGCTCACCCTGGACGGGGAGCTCCTACAATGAGCAGTTCTTC. Its translation: CASSPWTGSSYNEQFF.

This clonotype was detected only a few times. The chain couples TRBV2 to TRBJ1-1, with 7 bases matching TRBD1. The J segment lost 1 base and the V segment lost 5 bases, leaving 4 bases of the junction unmatched. Germline V CDR1 and CDR2: SNHLY, FYNNEI. This CDR3 has 14 residues. Here the CDR3 DNA reads TGTGCCAGCAGTAGACAGGGCAAGAACACTGAAGCTTTCTTT. Amino acids: CASSRQGKNTEAFF.

This clonotype was seen at least ten times. The V and J genes are TRBV4-3 and TRBJ2-3; TRBD2 matches at 13 bases. The V gene end was trimmed by 5 bases and the J gene end by 5 bases; junction bases not matched to a gene: 7. CDR3 length: 16 amino acids. CDR1 and CDR2 (germline): LGHNA, YSLEER. Here the CDR3 reads CASSRGTSGAQDTQYF. CDR3 coding DNA: TGCGCCAGCAGCAGAGGGACTAGCGGGGCACAAGATACGCAGTATTTT.

This clonotype showed up many times. V and J are TRBV12-3 or TRBV12-4 and TRBJ1-2; TRBD1 matches at 7 bases. Trimming cost V 5 bases and J 4 bases; bases outside gene matches: 4. There are 13 residues in the CDR3. CDR3 DNA: TGTGCCAGCAGTATCGCAGGGGGCTATGGCTACACCTTC. This gives the protein CASSIAGGYGYTF.

This clonotype occurred a few times. V gene TRBV15 combines with J gene TRBJ2-3; D not certain. The germline V gene has CDR1 LNHNV and CDR2 YYDKDF (reference sequence). The V end lost 1 base, the J end lost 2 bases, and 7 bases lay between the germline ends. The CDR3 length is 14 residues. The CDR3 coding sequence is TGTGCCACCAGCAGAGGCGGATACACAGATACGCAGTATTTT. It specifies CATSRGGYTDTQYF.

This clonotype was picked up many times. This chain links TRBV5-6 with TRBJ2-5; tentatively, D is TRBD1 or TRBD2 (5 bases each). Germline-derived CDR1 and CDR2 are SGHDT and YYEEEE. The CDR3 loop spans 14 amino acids. V lost 2 bases, J lost 1 base, and 9 bases lay in between. The CDR3 region is CASSFRDAQETQYF. The CDR3 DNA reads as TGTGCCAGCAGCTTCCGGGACGCCCAAGAGACCCAGTACTTC. Filled out from reference TRBV5-6 and TRBJ2-5, the complete variable domain reads DAGVTQSPTHLIKTRGQQVTLRCSPKSGHDTVSWYQQALGQGPQFIFQYYEEEERQRGNFPDRFSGHQFPNYSSELNVNALLLGDSALYLCASSFRDAQETQYFGPGTRLLVL.

This clonotype was seen many times. The genes are TRBV4-3 and TRBJ2-7, with D possibly being TRBD1 or TRBD2 (5 bases each). Germline CDR1 reads LGHNA; CDR2 reads YSLEER. The CDR3 runs 15 residues. With 0 bases removed from V and 1 base from J, the gap between germline ends came to 10 bases. The CDR3 nucleotides read TGCGCCAGCAGCCAAGATTGGGGGTTTTCCTACGAGCAGTACTTC. Encoded protein: CASSQDWGFSYEQYF.

This clonotype qualifies as medium-sized. V and J are TRBV21-1 and TRBJ2-1; the table's TRBD2 call for D was not verified on the DNA. TRBV21-1 is termed a pseudogene. CDR3 length equals 18 residues. CDR3 region: CASSKAGRLAGGFNEQFF. CDR3 nucleotide sequence: TGTGCCAGCAGCAAAGCAGGGAGACTAGCGGGGGGGTTCAATGAGCAGTTCTTC.

The gene calls are TRBV27 and TRBJ2-1, with TRBD1 identical over 8 bases. Germline loops: CDR1 MNHEY, CDR2 SMNVEV (reference sequence). The CDR3 sequence is 17 residues long. The V gene end was trimmed by 4 bases and the J gene end by 5 bases; junction bases not matched to a gene: 13. CDR3 sequence (DNA): TGTGCCAGCAGTTACCGTAGACAGGGGACCGTCAACAATGAGCAGTTCTTC. Its protein product is CASSYRRQGTVNNEQFF.

This clonotype has a count of ten or more. The V gene is TRBV7-2, the J gene TRBJ1-2; TRBD1 agrees at 11 bases. CDR1 SGHTA and CDR2 FQGNSA come from the germline V gene. The trim removed 1 base at V and 1 base at J, leaving 14 bases unmatched. The CDR3 covers 20 residues. The CDR3 loop reads CASSLVPLRDRGLNNYGYTF. The CDR3 DNA reads TGTGCCAGCAGCTTAGTACCGCTGCGGGACAGGGGGTTAAATAACTATGGCTACACCTTC.

This clonotype was picked up many times. V usage is TRBV20-1 and J usage is TRBJ1-4; the match to TRBD1 covers 7 bases. V trimming: 5 bases; J trimming: 8 bases; junction bases outside the gene matches: 8. The CDR3 has 13 residues. Looked up from germline, CDR1 is DFQATT and CDR2 is SNEGSKA (reference sequence). The CDR3 bases are TGCAGTGCTCAACAGGGGACTGGGGAAAAACTGTTTTTT. As protein: CSAQQGTGEKLFF.

There are many counts of this clonotype. This chain connects TRBV7-8 to TRBJ2-5; D ambiguous. The CDR3 extends over 15 amino acids. V was cut by 1 base and J by 2 bases, with 11 bases left in between. CDR1 and CDR2 (germline): SGHVS, FQNEAQ. CDR3: CASSLDGRKQETQYF. CDR3 bases: TGTGCCAGCAGCTTAGATGGGCGCAAACAAGAGACCCAGTACTTC.

This clonotype was counted many times. The chain recombines TRBV30 with TRBJ1-1; D call uncertain. The germline gives CDR1 GTSNPN, CDR2 SVGIG (reference sequence). CDR3 length: 10 amino acids. Trimming took 4 bases from V and 10 from J, leaving 10 bases between them. CDR3 in amino acids: CAWNGWRAFF. In DNA, the CDR3 is TGTGCCTGGAACGGTTGGCGAGCTTTCTTT.